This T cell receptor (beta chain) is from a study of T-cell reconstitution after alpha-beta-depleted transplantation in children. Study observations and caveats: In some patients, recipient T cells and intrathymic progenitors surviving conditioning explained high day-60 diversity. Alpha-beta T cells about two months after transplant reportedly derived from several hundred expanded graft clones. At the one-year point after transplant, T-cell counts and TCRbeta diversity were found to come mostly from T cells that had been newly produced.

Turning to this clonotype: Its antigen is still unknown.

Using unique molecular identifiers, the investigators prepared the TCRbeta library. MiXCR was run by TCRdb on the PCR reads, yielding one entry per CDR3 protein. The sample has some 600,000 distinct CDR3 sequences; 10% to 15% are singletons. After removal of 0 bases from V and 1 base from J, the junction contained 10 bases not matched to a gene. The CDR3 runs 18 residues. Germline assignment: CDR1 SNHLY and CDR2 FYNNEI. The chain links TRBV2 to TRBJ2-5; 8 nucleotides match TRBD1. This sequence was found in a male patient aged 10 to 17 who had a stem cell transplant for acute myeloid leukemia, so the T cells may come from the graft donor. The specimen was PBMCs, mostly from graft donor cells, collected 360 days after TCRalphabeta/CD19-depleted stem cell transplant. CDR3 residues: CASSEALLAGGPQETQYF. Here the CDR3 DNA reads TGTGCCAGCAGTGAAGCGCTTCTGGCAGGGGGCCCCCAAGAGACCCAGTACTTC. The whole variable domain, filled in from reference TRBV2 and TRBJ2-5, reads EPEVTQTPSHQVTQMGQEVILRCVPISNHLYFYWYRQILGQKVEFLVSFYNNEISEKSEIFDDQFSVERPDGSNFTLKIRSTKLEDSAMYFCASSEALLAGGPQETQYFGPGTRLLVL.